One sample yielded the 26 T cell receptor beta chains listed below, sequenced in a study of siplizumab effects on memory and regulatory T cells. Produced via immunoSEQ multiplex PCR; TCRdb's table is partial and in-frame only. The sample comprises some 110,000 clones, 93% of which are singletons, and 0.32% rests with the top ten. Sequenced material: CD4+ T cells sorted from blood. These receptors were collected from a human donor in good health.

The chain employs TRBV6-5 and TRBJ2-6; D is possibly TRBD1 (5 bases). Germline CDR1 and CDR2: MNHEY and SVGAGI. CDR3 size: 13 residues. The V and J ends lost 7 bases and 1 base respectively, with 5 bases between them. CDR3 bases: TGTGCCAGCACAGGGTCTGGGGCCAACGTCCTGACTTTC. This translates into CASTGSGANVLTF.

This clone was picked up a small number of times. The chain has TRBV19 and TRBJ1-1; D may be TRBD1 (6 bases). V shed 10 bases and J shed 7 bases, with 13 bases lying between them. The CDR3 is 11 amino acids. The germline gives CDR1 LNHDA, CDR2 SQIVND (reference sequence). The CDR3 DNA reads TGTGCCACCTCACAGGGTCTTGAAGCTTTCTTT. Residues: CATSQGLEAFF.

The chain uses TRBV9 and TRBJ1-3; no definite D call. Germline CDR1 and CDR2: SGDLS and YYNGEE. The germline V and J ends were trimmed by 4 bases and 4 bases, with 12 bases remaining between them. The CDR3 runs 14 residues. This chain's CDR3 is CASSRSLEGNTIYF. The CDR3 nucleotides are TGTGCCAGCAGCCGATCGCTAGAAGGAAACACCATATATTTT.

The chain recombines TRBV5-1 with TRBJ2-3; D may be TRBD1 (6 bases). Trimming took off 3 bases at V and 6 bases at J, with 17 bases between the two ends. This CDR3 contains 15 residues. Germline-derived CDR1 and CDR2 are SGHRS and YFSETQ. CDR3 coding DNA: TGCGCCAGCAGCTCCATGGGGGCCGATTCGGATACGCAGTATTTT. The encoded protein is CASSSMGADSDTQYF.

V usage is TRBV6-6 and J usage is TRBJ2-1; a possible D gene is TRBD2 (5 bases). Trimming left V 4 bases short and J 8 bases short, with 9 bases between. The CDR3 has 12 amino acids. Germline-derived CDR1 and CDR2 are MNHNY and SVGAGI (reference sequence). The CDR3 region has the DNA TGTGCCAGCAGTTCTAGCCCATATGAGCAGTTCTTC. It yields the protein CASSSSPYEQFF.

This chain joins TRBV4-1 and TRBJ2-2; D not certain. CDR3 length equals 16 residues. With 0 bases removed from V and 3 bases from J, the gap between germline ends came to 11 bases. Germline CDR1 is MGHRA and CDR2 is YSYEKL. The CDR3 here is CASSQDFEMDTGELFF. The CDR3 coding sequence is TGCGCCAGCAGCCAAGATTTCGAAATGGACACCGGGGAGCTGTTTTTT.

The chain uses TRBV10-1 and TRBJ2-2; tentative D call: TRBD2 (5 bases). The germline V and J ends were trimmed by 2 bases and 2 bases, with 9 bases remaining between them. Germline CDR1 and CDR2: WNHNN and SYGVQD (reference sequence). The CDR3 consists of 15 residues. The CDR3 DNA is TGCGCCAGCAGTGAGGGGAGAGCTAACACCGGGGAGCTGTTTTTT. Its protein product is CASSEGRANTGELFF.

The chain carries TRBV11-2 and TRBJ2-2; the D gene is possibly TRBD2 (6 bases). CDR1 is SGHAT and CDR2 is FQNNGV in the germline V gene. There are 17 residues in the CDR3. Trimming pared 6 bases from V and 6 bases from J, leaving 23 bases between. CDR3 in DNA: TGTGCCAGCAGAAAACCGGGACGGCGGGAAGCCTCCGGGGAGCTGTTTTTT. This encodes CASRKPGRREASGELFF.

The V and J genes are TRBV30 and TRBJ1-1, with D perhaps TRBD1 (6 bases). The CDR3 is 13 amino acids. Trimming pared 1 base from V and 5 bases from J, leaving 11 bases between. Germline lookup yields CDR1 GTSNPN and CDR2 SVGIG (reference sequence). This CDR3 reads CAWSGRGGTEAFF. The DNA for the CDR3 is TGTGCCTGGAGTGGCAGGGGAGGGACTGAAGCTTTCTTT.

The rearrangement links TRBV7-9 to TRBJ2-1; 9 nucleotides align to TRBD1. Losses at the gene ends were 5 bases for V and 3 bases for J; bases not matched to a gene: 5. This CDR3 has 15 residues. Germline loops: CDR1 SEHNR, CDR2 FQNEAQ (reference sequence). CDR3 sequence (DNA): TGTGCCAGCAGCCCCGACAGGGGGAACTACAATGAGCAGTTCTTC. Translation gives CASSPDRGNYNEQFF.

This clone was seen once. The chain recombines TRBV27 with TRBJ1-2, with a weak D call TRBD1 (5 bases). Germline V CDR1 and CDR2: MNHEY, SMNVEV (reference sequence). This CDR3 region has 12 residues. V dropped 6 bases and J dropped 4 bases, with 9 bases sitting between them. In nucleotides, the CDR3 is TGTGCCAGCAGGACAGAGCCCTATGGCTACACCTTC. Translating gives CASRTEPYGYTF.

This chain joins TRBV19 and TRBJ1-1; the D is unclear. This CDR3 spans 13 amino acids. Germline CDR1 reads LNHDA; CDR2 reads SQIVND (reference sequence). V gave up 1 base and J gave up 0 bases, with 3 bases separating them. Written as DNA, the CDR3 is TGTGCCAGTAGTATAGTCATGAACACTGAAGCTTTCTTT. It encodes CASSIVMNTEAFF.

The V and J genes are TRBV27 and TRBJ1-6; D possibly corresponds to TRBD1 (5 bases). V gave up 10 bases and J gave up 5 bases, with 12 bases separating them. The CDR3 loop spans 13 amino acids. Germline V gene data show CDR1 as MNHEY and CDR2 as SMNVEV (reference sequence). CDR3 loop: CATKDNHNSPLHF. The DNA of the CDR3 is TGTGCCACCAAGGACAATCATAATTCACCCCTCCACTTT.

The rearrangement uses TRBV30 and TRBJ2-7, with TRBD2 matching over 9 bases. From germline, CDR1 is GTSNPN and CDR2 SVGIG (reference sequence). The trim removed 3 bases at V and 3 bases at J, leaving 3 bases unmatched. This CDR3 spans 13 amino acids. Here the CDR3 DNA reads TGTGCCTGGAGGGTTAGCGGGGGCTACGAGCAGTACTTC. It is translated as CAWRVSGGYEQYF.

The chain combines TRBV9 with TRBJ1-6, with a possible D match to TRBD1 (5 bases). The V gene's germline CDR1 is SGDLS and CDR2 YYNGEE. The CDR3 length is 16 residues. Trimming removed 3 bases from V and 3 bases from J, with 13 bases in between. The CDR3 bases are TGTGCCAGCAGCGAGGAGAGGGACTTCTATAATTCACCCCTCCACTTT. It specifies CASSEERDFYNSPLHF.

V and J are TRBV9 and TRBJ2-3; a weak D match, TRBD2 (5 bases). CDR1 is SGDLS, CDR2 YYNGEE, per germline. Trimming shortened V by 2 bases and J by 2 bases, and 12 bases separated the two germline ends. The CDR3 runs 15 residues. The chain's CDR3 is CASSVARGPTDTQYF. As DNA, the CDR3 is TGTGCCAGCAGCGTGGCTCGAGGGCCCACAGATACGCAGTATTTT.

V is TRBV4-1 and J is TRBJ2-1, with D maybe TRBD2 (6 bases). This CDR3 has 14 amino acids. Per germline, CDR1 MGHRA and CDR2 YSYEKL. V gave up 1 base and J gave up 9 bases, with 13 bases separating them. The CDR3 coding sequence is TGCGCCAGCAGCCAAGTAGGAGGGTTGGGTGAGCAGTTCTTC. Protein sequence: CASSQVGGLGEQFF.

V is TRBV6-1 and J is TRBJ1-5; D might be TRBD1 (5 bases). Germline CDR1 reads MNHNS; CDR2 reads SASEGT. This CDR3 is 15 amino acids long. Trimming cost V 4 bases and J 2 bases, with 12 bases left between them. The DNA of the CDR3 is TGTGCCAGCAGTGTGGGGAGCAGGGGCAATCAGCCCCAGCATTTT. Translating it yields CASSVGSRGNQPQHF.

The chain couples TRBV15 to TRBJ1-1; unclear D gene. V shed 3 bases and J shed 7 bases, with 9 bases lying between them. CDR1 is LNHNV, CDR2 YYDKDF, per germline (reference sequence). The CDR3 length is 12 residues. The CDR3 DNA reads TGTGCCACCAGCAGGGACTGGGGTGAAGCTTTCTTT. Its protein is CATSRDWGEAFF. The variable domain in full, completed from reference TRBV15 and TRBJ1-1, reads DAMVIQNPRYQVTQFGKPVTLSCSQTLNHNVMYWYQQKSSQAPKLLFHYYDKDFNNEADTPDNFQSRRPNTSFCFLDIRSPGLGDTAMYLCATSRDWGEAFFGQGTRLTVV.

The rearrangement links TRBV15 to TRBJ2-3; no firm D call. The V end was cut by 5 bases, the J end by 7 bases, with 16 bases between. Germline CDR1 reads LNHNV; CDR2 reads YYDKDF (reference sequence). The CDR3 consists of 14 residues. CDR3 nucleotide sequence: TGTGCCACCAGCCAGAGTTTGGACCCAAATACGCAGTATTTT. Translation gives CATSQSLDPNTQYF.

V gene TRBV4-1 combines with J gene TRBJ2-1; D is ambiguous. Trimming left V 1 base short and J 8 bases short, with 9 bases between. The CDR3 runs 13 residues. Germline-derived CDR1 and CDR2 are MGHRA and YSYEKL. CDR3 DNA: TGCGCCAGCAGCCAAGGTCCCGTCGATGAGCAGTTCTTC. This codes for CASSQGPVDEQFF.

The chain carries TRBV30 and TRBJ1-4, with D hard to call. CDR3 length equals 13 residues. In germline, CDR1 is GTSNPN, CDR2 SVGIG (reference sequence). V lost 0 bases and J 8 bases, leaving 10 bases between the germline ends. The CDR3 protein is CAWSVIWLEKLFF. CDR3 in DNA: TGTGCCTGGAGTGTAATCTGGCTGGAAAAACTGTTTTTT.

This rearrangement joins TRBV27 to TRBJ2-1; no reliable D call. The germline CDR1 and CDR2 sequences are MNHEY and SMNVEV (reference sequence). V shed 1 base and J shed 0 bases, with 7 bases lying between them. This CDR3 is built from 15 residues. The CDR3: CASSLFALSYNEQFF. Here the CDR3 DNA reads TGTGCCAGCAGTTTATTCGCCCTCTCCTACAATGAGCAGTTCTTC.

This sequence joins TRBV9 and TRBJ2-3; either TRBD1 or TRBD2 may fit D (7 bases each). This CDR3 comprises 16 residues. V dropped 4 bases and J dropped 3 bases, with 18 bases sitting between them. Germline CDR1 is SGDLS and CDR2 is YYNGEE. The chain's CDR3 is CASSPRQGGRTDTQYF. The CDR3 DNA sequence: TGTGCCAGCAGCCCCCGACAGGGCGGGAGAACAGATACGCAGTATTTT.

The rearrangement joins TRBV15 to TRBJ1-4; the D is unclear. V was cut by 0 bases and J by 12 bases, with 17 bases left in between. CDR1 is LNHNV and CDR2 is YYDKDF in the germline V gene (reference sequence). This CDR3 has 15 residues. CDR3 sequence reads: CATSREKETILELFF. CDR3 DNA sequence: TGTGCCACCAGCAGAGAGAAGGAAACAATTTTGGAACTGTTTTTT.

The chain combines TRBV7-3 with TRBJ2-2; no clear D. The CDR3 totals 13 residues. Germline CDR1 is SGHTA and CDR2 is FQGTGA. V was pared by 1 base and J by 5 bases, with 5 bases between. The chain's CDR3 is CASSLSATGELFF. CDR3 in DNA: TGTGCCAGCAGCTTAAGCGCAACCGGGGAGCTGTTTTTT.